The sequence of this TCR beta chain was determined in a study of T cells after yellow fever vaccination. TCR cDNA, made by 5'RACE template switching, carried an added universal primer site and UMIs. TCRdb ran MiXCR on the 5' RACE reads and lists one entry per CDR3 protein. This table has approximately 610,000 distinct CDR3 sequences, about 15% appearing once. The CDR3 spans 14 residues. Germline CDR1 SGHRS, CDR2 YFSETQ. The V end was cut by 1 base, the J end by 1 base, with 8 bases between. In this sample, this clonotype turned up many times. The sequencing used PBMCs, collected about 5 days after the first yellow fever vaccination. The clonotype was recovered from a man between 18 and 35 years old who received the YFV17D yellow fever vaccine. V is TRBV5-1 and J is TRBJ2-5, with D possibly matching TRBD1 (6 bases). CDR3 DNA: TGCGCCAGCAGCTTGAGGGGGTCCCAAGAGACCCAGTACTTC. It yields the protein CASSLRGSQETQYF.